These T cell receptor beta chains were read from a single sample in a study of CD8+CD57+ T cells in acquired aplastic anemia. A single record per CDR3 protein comes from TCRdb applying MiXCR to the reads. This sample has hundreds of thousands of distinct CDR3 sequences, with 65% to 80% found just once. Sequencing used sorted CD4+, CD8+, or CD8+CD57+ T cells (not recorded which) from PBMCs. These receptor sequences come from a human donor in good health, serving as a control. Both conserved end residues are part of each CDR3. The order of the fields is CDR3 length, clone size, J gene, D gene, V gene, CDR3 DNA, CDR3 protein. D genes are given only for firm matches. Only part of the rows carry a size: once, few, many, or a class if the clone is expanded.

len: 15
abundance: few
j_gene: TRBJ1-4
d_gene: TRBD1
v_gene: TRBV7-9
CDR3nt: TGTGCCAGCAGCTCTTCAGGGGGAAGAAGTGAAAAACTGTTTTTT
CDR3aa: CASSSSGGRSEKLFF

len: 14
abundance: .
j_gene: TRBJ1-1
d_gene: .
v_gene: TRBV7-6
CDR3nt: TGTGCCAGCAGCTCCCAGACAGAGGGCACTGAAGCCCTCTTT
CDR3aa: CASSSQTEGTEALF

len: 14
abundance: once
j_gene: TRBJ1-2
d_gene: .
v_gene: TRBV19
CDR3nt: TGTGCCAGTAGTAGGCGCGACAGGAACTATGGCTACACCTTC
CDR3aa: CASSRRDRNYGYTF

len: 14
abundance: .
j_gene: TRBJ2-1
d_gene: .
v_gene: TRBV7-3
CDR3nt: TGTGCCAGCAGCCTAACTATATCCTACAATGAGCACACCTTC
CDR3aa: CASSLTISYNEHTF

len: 14
abundance: many
j_gene: TRBJ2-1
d_gene: .
v_gene: TRBV20-1
CDR3nt: TGCAGTGCTGAGGGGGGGGTGACCTACAATGAGCAGTTCTTC
CDR3aa: CSAEGGVTYNEQFF

len: 16
abundance: .
j_gene: TRBJ1-2
d_gene: .
v_gene: TRBV5-1
CDR3nt: TGTGCCACCAGCAGAGCAGGGGTGGGCACATCTTATGGCTACACCTTC
CDR3aa: CATSRAGVGTSYGYTF

len: 14
abundance: many
j_gene: TRBJ2-4
d_gene: TRBD1
v_gene: TRBV20-1
CDR3nt: TGCAGTGCTCCCATACCGGGACAGGGGAACATTCAGTACTTC
CDR3aa: CSAPIPGQGNIQYF

len: 15
abundance: many
j_gene: TRBJ2-2
d_gene: TRBD1
v_gene: TRBV6-5
CDR3nt: TGTGCCAGCAGTAGGGGGCGGACGAACACCGGGGAGCTGTTTTTT
CDR3aa: CASSRGRTNTGELFF

len: 13
abundance: .
j_gene: TRBJ2-5
d_gene: .
v_gene: TRBV7-9
CDR3nt: TGTGCCAGCAGCCAAGTCGGGGTGGAGACCCAGTACTTC
CDR3aa: CASSQVGVETQYF

len: 14
abundance: many
j_gene: TRBJ2-7
d_gene: .
v_gene: TRBV20-1
CDR3nt: TGCAGTGCTAGGCCGCGAGGTCGGCCGGGCGAGCAGTACTTC
CDR3aa: CSARPRGRPGEQYF

len: 16
abundance: many
j_gene: TRBJ2-5
d_gene: TRBD2
v_gene: TRBV7-9
CDR3nt: TGTGCCAGCAGCTTCGGGACTAGCGGGGGCCAAGAGACCCAGTACTTC
CDR3aa: CASSFGTSGGQETQYF

len: 14
abundance: once
j_gene: TRBJ1-2
d_gene: .
v_gene: TRBV25-1
CDR3nt: TGTGCCAGCAGTTTAAAAGGACAGAGCTATGGCTACACCTTC
CDR3aa: CASSLKGQSYGYTF

len: 15
abundance: once
j_gene: TRBJ1-3
d_gene: .
v_gene: TRBV7-2
CDR3nt: TGTGCCAGCAGCTTAATTCGACAGGCTGGAAACACCATATATTTT
CDR3aa: CASSLIRQAGNTIYF

len: 16
abundance: .
j_gene: TRBJ1-2
d_gene: .
v_gene: TRBV6-5
CDR3nt: TGTGCCAGCAGTTACTCGGCAGAGGCCGGGGGTTGGGGCTACACCTTC
CDR3aa: CASSYSAEAGGWGYTF

len: 14
abundance: .
j_gene: TRBJ1-2
d_gene: TRBD1
v_gene: TRBV7-9
CDR3nt: TGTGCCAGCACCCCTGATGGCAGGGGGCATTTTTACAGCTTC
CDR3aa: CASTPDGRGHFYSF

len: 15
abundance: .
j_gene: TRBJ2-1
d_gene: .
v_gene: TRBV5-6
CDR3nt: TGTGCCAGCAGCTCACTGGGACGGGTCTACAATGAGCAGTTCTTC
CDR3aa: CASSSLGRVYNEQFF

len: 16
abundance: .
j_gene: TRBJ2-2
d_gene: TRBD1
v_gene: TRBV9
CDR3nt: TGTGCCAGCAGCATAGCAGGGGGCCGGAACACCGGGGAGCTGTTTTTT
CDR3aa: CASSIAGGRNTGELFF

len: 18
abundance: once
j_gene: TRBJ2-3
d_gene: .
v_gene: TRBV5-6
CDR3nt: TGTGCCAGCAGCTTGGGTCCGGAGGAGGGACTTCTCACAGATACGCAGTATTTT
CDR3aa: CASSLGPEEGLLTDTQYF

len: 13
abundance: many
j_gene: TRBJ2-2
d_gene: .
v_gene: TRBV4-3
CDR3nt: TGCGCCAGCAGCCAAGATCGCATCGGGGAGCTGTTTTTT
CDR3aa: CASSQDRIGELFF

len: 13
abundance: many
j_gene: TRBJ2-7
d_gene: .
v_gene: TRBV20-1
CDR3nt: TGCAGTGCGTATAGGAGGAGCTCCTACGAGCAGTACTTC
CDR3aa: CSAYRRSSYEQYF

len: 14
abundance: .
j_gene: TRBJ2-3
d_gene: TRBD2
v_gene: TRBV7-6
CDR3nt: TGTGCCAGCAGCCCCATGGGAGCGGGGGTTACGCAGTATTTT
CDR3aa: CASSPMGAGVTQYF

len: 15
abundance: .
j_gene: TRBJ2-1
d_gene: TRBD2
v_gene: TRBV9
CDR3nt: TGTGCCAGCAGCGTCATGGGAGCGGGGGTCAATGAGCAGTTCTTC
CDR3aa: CASSVMGAGVNEQFF

len: 14
abundance: many
j_gene: TRBJ1-1
d_gene: .
v_gene: TRBV12-3/TRBV12-4
CDR3nt: TGTGCCAGCACCCGGGCCCTTATAGCGACTGAAGCTTTCTTT
CDR3aa: CASTRALIATEAFF

len: 12
abundance: many
j_gene: TRBJ1-1
d_gene: .
v_gene: TRBV20-1
CDR3nt: TGCAGTCTTGGACAGACAGGACGTGGAGCTTTCTTT
CDR3aa: CSLGQTGRGAFF

len: 13
abundance: .
j_gene: TRBJ1-5
d_gene: TRBD1
v_gene: TRBV6-1
CDR3nt: TGTGCCAGCAGAACAGGGGGTAAGCAGCCCCAGCATTTT
CDR3aa: CASRTGGKQPQHF

len: 15
abundance: .
j_gene: TRBJ1-1
d_gene: .
v_gene: TRBV15
CDR3nt: TGTGCCACCAGCAGAGAAAAGGGTGCGAACACTGAAGCTTTCTTT
CDR3aa: CATSREKGANTEAFF